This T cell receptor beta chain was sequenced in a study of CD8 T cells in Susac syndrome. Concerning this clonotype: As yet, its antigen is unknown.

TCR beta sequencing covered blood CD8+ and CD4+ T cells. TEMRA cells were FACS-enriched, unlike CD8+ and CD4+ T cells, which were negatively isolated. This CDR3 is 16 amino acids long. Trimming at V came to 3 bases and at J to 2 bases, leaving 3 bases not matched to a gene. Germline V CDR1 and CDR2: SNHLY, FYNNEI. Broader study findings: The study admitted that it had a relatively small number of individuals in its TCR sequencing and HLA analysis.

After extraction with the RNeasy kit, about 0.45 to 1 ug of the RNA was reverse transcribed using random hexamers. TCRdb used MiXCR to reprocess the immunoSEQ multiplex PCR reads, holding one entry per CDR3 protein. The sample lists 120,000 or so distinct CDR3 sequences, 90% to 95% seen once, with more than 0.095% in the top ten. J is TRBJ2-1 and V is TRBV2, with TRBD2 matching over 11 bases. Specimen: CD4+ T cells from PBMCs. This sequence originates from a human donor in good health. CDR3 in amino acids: CASSERGLAAYNEQFF. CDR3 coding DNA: TGTGCCAGCAGTGAGCGGGGACTAGCGGCCTACAATGAGCAGTTCTTC.